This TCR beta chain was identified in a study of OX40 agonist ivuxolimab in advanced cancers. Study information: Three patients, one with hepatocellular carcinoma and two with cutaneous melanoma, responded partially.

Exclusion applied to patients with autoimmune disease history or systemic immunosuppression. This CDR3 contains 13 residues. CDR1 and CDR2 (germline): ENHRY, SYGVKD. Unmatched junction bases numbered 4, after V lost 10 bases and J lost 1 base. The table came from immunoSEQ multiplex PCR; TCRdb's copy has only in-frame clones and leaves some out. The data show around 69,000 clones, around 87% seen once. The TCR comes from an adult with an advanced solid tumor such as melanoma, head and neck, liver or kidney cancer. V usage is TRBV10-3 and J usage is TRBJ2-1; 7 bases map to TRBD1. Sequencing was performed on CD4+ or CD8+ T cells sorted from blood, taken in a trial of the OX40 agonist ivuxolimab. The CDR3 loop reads CATGDSSYNEQFF. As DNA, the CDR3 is TGTGCCACCGGGGACAGTTCCTACAATGAGCAGTTCTTC.